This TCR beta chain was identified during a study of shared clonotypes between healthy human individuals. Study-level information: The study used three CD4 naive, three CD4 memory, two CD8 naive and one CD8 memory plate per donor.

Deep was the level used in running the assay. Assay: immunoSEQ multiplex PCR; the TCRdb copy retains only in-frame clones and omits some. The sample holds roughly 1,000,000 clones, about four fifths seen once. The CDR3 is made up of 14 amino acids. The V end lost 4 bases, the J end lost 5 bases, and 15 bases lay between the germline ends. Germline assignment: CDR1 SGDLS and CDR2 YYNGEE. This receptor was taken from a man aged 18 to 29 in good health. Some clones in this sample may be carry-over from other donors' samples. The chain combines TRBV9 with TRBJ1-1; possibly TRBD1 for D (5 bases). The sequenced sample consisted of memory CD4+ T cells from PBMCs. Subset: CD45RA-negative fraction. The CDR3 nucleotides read TGTGCCAGCAGCCCCCAGGGTGGAGAGACTGAAGCTTTCTTT. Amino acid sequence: CASSPQGGETEAFF.